The 9 T cell receptor beta chains listed next were all sequenced from one sample in a study of cytomegalovirus exposure and HLA in healthy donors. PCR involved 60 Vbeta and 13 Jbeta primers. Using immunoSEQ multiplex PCR, the repertoire was profiled, and TCRdb retains in-frame clones only, with some absent. The sample lists approximately 160,000 clones; about 70% were seen once. Sequencing was carried out using PBMCs. These receptors originate from a woman in her thirties or forties in good health and CMV-seropositive.

This chain uses TRBV9 with TRBJ2-1; 8 bases are a match to TRBD2. Per the germline V gene, CDR1 is SGDLS and CDR2 is YYNGEE. The CDR3 totals 15 residues. J was trimmed by 1 base and V by 3 bases; bases with no gene match: 3. CDR3 nucleotide sequence: TGTGCCAGCAGCGAAGGCGGGGGGTCCTACAATGAGCAGTTCTTC. It is translated as CASSEGGGSYNEQFF.

Remarks on this clone: Because the CDR3 is missing its conserved closing phenylalanine or tryptophan, this is likely a read error. The chain combines TRBV5-5 with TRBJ1-3; D not resolved. Trimming stripped 0 bases from V and 0 bases from J, with 4 bases between. The CDR3 totals 14 residues. Germline V gene lookup returns CDR1 SGHKS and CDR2 YYEKEE (reference sequence). CDR3 region: CASSLGHSGNTIYV. The DNA for the CDR3 is TGTGCCAGCAGCTTGGGACACTCTGGAAACACCATATATGTT.

CDR3 protein: CASSYSITRITEAFF. The CDR3 region has the DNA TGTGCCAGCAGTTACTCGATCACGCGTATTACTGAAGCTTTCTTT. The chain is built from TRBV6-5 and TRBJ1-1; D uncertain. Germline-derived CDR1 and CDR2 are MNHEY and SVGAGI. The V gene lost 0 bases and the J gene lost 5 bases, with 13 bases spanning the gap. This CDR3 region has 15 residues.

The rearrangement uses TRBV6-5 and TRBJ2-7, with TRBD1 identical over 8 bases. The V gene's germline CDR1 is MNHEY and CDR2 SVGAGI. After removal of 6 bases from V and 2 bases from J, the junction contained 6 bases not matched to a gene. This CDR3 contains 14 residues. In DNA form, the CDR3 reads TGTGCCAGCAGCCCGGGACAGGTTACCTACGAGCAGTACTTC. It is translated as CASSPGQVTYEQYF.

The chain carries TRBV28 and TRBJ1-1, with 7 bases aligning to TRBD1. J was trimmed by 4 bases and V by 6 bases; bases with no gene match: 11. This CDR3 has 15 residues. Germline V gene sequence: CDR1 MDHEN, CDR2 SYDVKM. This CDR3 reads CASRGTAPRGTEAFF. The CDR3 bases are TGTGCCAGCAGGGGGACAGCCCCTAGGGGCACTGAAGCTTTCTTT.

DNA of the CDR3: TGCGCCAGCAGCCAAGAAGGACTAGCGGGTAATAGGGATACGCAGTATTTT. This translates into CASSQEGLAGNRDTQYF. The rearrangement joins TRBV4-3 to TRBJ2-3; the match to TRBD2 covers 11 bases. Unmatched junction bases numbered 8, after V lost 0 bases and J lost 6 bases. The V gene's germline CDR1 is LGHNA and CDR2 YSLEER. The CDR3 is made up of 17 amino acids.

This rearrangement joins TRBV6-5 to TRBJ2-5; weak D call: TRBD1 (5 bases). From germline, CDR1 is MNHEY and CDR2 SVGAGI. V was clipped by 0 bases and J by 1 base, with 12 bases between them. CDR3 length: 16 residues. The CDR3 loop reads CASSYSRSQGQETQYF. CDR3 coding DNA: TGTGCCAGCAGTTACTCGAGGAGCCAGGGCCAAGAGACCCAGTACTTC.

In its sample, this clone was seen a few times. The J gene is TRBJ2-7, the V gene TRBV4-3, with a possible D match to TRBD1 (5 bases). The germline V gene has CDR1 LGHNA and CDR2 YSLEER. The V and J ends lost 7 bases and 1 base respectively, with 26 bases between them. This CDR3 spans 18 amino acids. The CDR3 DNA follows: TGCGCCAGCACCCGACGTAGGGGTCTATCATCGGCATCCTACGAGCAGTACTTC. As protein: CASTRRRGLSSASYEQYF.

V and J are TRBV7-9 and TRBJ1-5, with 9 bases lining up with TRBD1. With V trimmed by 7 bases and J by 8 bases, 6 bases remained unmatched. Germline V lookup: CDR1 SEHNR, CDR2 FQNEAQ (reference sequence). CDR3 length: 13 amino acids. CDR3 sequence (DNA): TGTGCCAGCACCATGACAGGGGGGGAGCCCCAGCATTTT. Protein product: CASTMTGGEPQHF.